The 12 T cell receptor beta chains below all came from one sample that was sequenced in a study of blood T cell repertoires in COVID-19. The assay was immunoSEQ multiplex PCR, and TCRdb's table has in-frame clones only and misses some. The sample yields fewer than 200,000 clones, more than 80% seen once. Sequencing input: peripheral blood. The receptors originated from a woman older than 75 with COVID-19, enrolled during active disease.

V usage is TRBV5-4 and J usage is TRBJ2-1; 8 nucleotides align to TRBD2. The CDR3 totals 15 residues. The trim removed 0 bases at V and 5 bases at J, leaving 4 bases unmatched. Germline-derived CDR1 and CDR2 are SGHNT and YYREEE (reference sequence). This CDR3 reads CASSLVPGGHNEQFF. Here the CDR3 DNA reads TGTGCCAGCAGCTTGGTACCGGGGGGGCACAATGAGCAGTTCTTC.

V usage is TRBV15 and J usage is TRBJ1-2; unclear D gene. The V end was cut by 0 bases, the J end by 1 base, with 6 bases between. The CDR3 runs 14 residues. Germline values: CDR1 LNHNV, CDR2 YYDKDF (reference sequence). CDR3 amino acids: CATSRDRGNYGYTF. The CDR3 DNA reads as TGTGCCACCAGCAGAGATCGGGGTAACTATGGCTACACCTTC.

The chain employs TRBV4-1 and TRBJ2-1; the match to TRBD2 covers 8 bases. With 5 bases clipped from V and 6 bases from J, the junction kept 12 bases outside the gene matches. CDR3 length: 16 amino acids. The V gene's germline CDR1 is MGHRA and CDR2 YSYEKL. The CDR3 coding sequence is TGCGCCAGCAGCTCCCGTACTAGCGGAAGTGGCAATGAGCAGTTCTTC. Translating gives CASSSRTSGSGNEQFF.

This rearrangement joins TRBV27 to TRBJ1-2; no clear D. The length of the CDR3 is 13 residues. Between the trimmed V and J ends, which lost 2 bases and 6 bases, there was a span of 10 bases. Looked up from germline, CDR1 is MNHEY and CDR2 is SMNVEV (reference sequence). CDR3 coding DNA: TGTGCCAGCAGTTTAAGGAGGGAACATGGCTACACCTTC. Its translation: CASSLRREHGYTF.

This chain joins TRBV7-2 and TRBJ2-3; no clear D gene. V shed 5 bases and J shed 2 bases, with 11 bases lying between them. There are 14 residues in the CDR3. Germline V lookup: CDR1 SGHTA, CDR2 FQGNSA. The CDR3 coding sequence is TGTGCCAGCAGCCCAAGCCATTCCACAGATACGCAGTATTTT. Amino acid sequence: CASSPSHSTDTQYF.

V is TRBV27 and J is TRBJ2-1; D possibly corresponds to TRBD2 (6 bases). V lost 2 bases, J lost 4 bases, and 12 bases lay in between. The CDR3 consists of 15 residues. CDR1 and CDR2 (germline): MNHEY, SMNVEV (reference sequence). The CDR3 DNA follows: TGTGCCAGCAGTTTAAGACTAGGGAATTACAATGAGCAGTTCTTC. Its translation is CASSLRLGNYNEQFF.

J is TRBJ2-6 and V is TRBV6-4; D is ambiguous. In germline, CDR1 is MRHNA, CDR2 SNTAGT. There are 14 residues in the CDR3. V dropped 4 bases and J dropped 0 bases, with 4 bases sitting between them. CDR3 residues: CASSVSSGANVLTF. The CDR3 DNA sequence: TGTGCCAGCAGTGTGAGCTCTGGGGCCAACGTCCTGACTTTC.

The V gene is TRBV6-6, the J gene TRBJ1-4; D unclear. The CDR3 runs to 15 residues. Trimming shortened V by 6 bases and J by 3 bases, and 14 bases separated the two germline ends. Germline CDR1 is MNHNY and CDR2 is SVGAGI (reference sequence). DNA for the CDR3: TGTGCCAGCAGCCTCCGGAGGGCAGCTAATGAAAAACTGTTTTTT. This gives the protein CASSLRRAANEKLFF.

Only a few counts were recorded for this clone. The J gene is TRBJ1-5, the V gene TRBV28; D remains unclear. CDR1 is MDHEN, CDR2 SYDVKM, per germline. Trimming cost V 6 bases and J 9 bases, with 18 bases left between them. The CDR3 consists of 14 residues. As DNA, the CDR3 is TGTGCCAGCAGGGACCTAGTATCGGGGTGGCCCCAGCATTTT. This sequence encodes CASRDLVSGWPQHF.

This clone was seen only once. The same CDR3 also results from other DNA sequences found in this sample. The genes are TRBV28 and TRBJ2-7, with 9 bases aligning to TRBD2. The J segment lost 2 bases and the V segment lost 2 bases, leaving 1 base of the junction unmatched. Germline CDR1 MDHEN, CDR2 SYDVKM. This CDR3 spans 14 amino acids. CDR3 DNA: TGTGCCAGCAGTTTAGGACTAGCGCCCTACGAGCAGTACTTC. Protein product: CASSLGLAPYEQYF.

The chain has TRBV9 and TRBJ2-3, with 9 bases aligning to TRBD2. This CDR3 region has 14 residues. The trim removed 0 bases at V and 5 bases at J, leaving 1 base unmatched. Germline loops: CDR1 SGDLS, CDR2 YYNGEE. CDR3 region: CASSVVSGGDTQYF. In DNA, the CDR3 is TGTGCCAGCAGCGTAGTTAGCGGGGGAGATACGCAGTATTTT.

The chain carries TRBV6-5 and TRBJ2-7; D is possibly TRBD1 (5 bases). V gave up 6 bases and J gave up 3 bases, with 9 bases separating them. The CDR3 spans 12 residues. Germline CDR1 and CDR2: MNHEY and SVGAGI. The DNA of the CDR3 is TGTGCCAGCAGGTCTACAGGCTACGAGCAGTACTTC. Its translation: CASRSTGYEQYF.